This T cell receptor beta chain was captured by sequencing in a study of cytomegalovirus exposure and HLA in healthy donors. In germline, CDR1 is MGHRA, CDR2 YSYEKL. V was clipped by 4 bases and J by 3 bases, with 10 bases between them. The length of the CDR3 is 13 residues. Assay used: immunoSEQ multiplex PCR; TCRdb lists only in-frame clones, some missing. The table has approximately 65,000 clones, approximately 94% seen once; the top ten hold approximately 0.93%. The sequence came from a woman aged 18 to 35 in good health and CMV-seronegative. Sequenced material: PBMCs. V gene TRBV4-1 combines with J gene TRBJ2-7, with D perhaps matching TRBD1 (5 bases). The CDR3 loop reads CASSPRQGYEQYF. In DNA form, the CDR3 reads TGCGCCAGCAGCCCCCGGCAGGGCTACGAGCAGTACTTC.